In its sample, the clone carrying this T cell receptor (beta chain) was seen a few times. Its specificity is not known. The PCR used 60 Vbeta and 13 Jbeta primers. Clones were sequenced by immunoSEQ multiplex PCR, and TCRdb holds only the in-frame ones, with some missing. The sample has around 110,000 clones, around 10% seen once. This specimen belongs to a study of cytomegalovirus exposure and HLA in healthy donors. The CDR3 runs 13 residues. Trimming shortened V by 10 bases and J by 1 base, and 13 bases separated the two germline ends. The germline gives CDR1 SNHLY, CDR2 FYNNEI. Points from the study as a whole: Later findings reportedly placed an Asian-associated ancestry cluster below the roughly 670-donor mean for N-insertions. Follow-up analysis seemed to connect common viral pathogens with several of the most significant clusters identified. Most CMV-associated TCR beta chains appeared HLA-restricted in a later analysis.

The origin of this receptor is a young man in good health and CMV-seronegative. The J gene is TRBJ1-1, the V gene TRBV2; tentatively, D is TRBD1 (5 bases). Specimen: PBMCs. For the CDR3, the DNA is TGTGCCACCCGGCCAGGGTCGAACACTGAAGCTTTCTTT. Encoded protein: CATRPGSNTEAFF.